The 22 T cell receptor beta chains below were found in one sample sequenced in a study of beta chain features in type 1 diabetes. Broader study findings: The study found moderately but significantly shorter TCRB CDR3s in all four CD4+ subsets of Type 1 diabetes patients.

Which antigens these TCRs recognize remains unknown. Sequencing targeted expressed TCRB transcripts, as all isolated RNA had been reverse transcribed. Method: immunoSEQ multiplex PCR; TCRdb's copy keeps in-frame clones and lacks some. The sample lists 500,000 to 800,000 clones, 9.5% to 15% occurring once. Sequencing input: naive CD4+ T cells from blood. These receptors were taken from a man under 40 with type 1 diabetes.

As regards this clone: This CDR3 is also generated by other DNA sequences in the sample. The chain uses TRBV2 and TRBJ1-5; D remains ambiguous. CDR1 and CDR2 (germline): SNHLY, FYNNEI. Trimming stripped 6 bases from V and 0 bases from J, with 6 bases between. This CDR3 has 13 amino acids. The CDR3 DNA is TGTGCCAGCAGGAGGGATAGCAATCAGCCCCAGCATTTT. Translation gives CASRRDSNQPQHF.

The table lists this clone with a few counts. V gene TRBV29-1 combines with J gene TRBJ1-1; tentative D call: TRBD1 (6 bases). CDR1 is SQVTM, CDR2 ANQGSEA, per germline. The CDR3 is 14 residues long. V was clipped by 6 bases and J by 4 bases, with 18 bases between them. The DNA of the CDR3 is TGCAGCGTGGGTCAGGGGAGGGGGAGCACTGAAGCTTTCTTT. Translation gives CSVGQGRGSTEAFF.

The chain uses TRBV13 and TRBJ2-1; tentatively, D is TRBD1 (6 bases). V was trimmed by 5 bases and J by 3 bases, leaving 20 bases between them. This CDR3 is 17 amino acids long. The germline V gene has CDR1 PRHDT and CDR2 FYEKMQ (reference sequence). The CDR3 sequence is CASSPRGKGEYYNEQFF. CDR3 nucleotides: TGTGCCAGCAGCCCTAGGGGGAAAGGGGAATACTACAATGAGCAGTTCTTC.

This clone occurred a few times. J is TRBJ1-2 and V is TRBV18, with TRBD1 as a possible D gene (5 bases). This CDR3 has 12 amino acids. V lost 4 bases and J 4 bases, leaving 7 bases between the germline ends. The germline CDR1 and CDR2 sequences are KGHSH and LQKENI. CDR3 in DNA: TGTGCCAGCTCACTAGACAGCTATGGCTACACCTTC. It translates to CASSLDSYGYTF. Together with reference TRBV18 and TRBJ1-2, the CDR3 gives the full variable domain: NAGVMQNPRHLVRRRGQEARLRCSPMKGHSHVYWYRQLPEEGLKFMVYLQKENIIDESGMPKERFSAEFPKEGPSILRIQQVVRGDSAAYFCASSLDSYGYTFGSGTRLTVV.

There are a few counts of this clone. V and J are TRBV12-5 and TRBJ2-1; D may correspond to TRBD1 or TRBD2 (5 bases each). Trimming removed 1 base at V and 5 bases at J, with 12 bases between. Germline lookup yields CDR1 LGHNT and CDR2 FRNRAP. CDR3 length equals 15 residues. CDR3 nucleotides: TGTGCTAGTGGTTTGGACGGGGCACCAAACAATGAGCAGTTCTTC. This encodes CASGLDGAPNNEQFF.

This clone was detected a few times. Other DNA sequences in this specimen translate into the identical CDR3. The CDR3 DNA reads as TGCAGCGTTGAAGGGTGGGCTAACTATGGCTACACCTTC. It is translated as CSVEGWANYGYTF. This chain links TRBV29-1 with TRBJ1-2, with D uncertain. The CDR3 is made up of 13 amino acids. CDR1 SQVTM and CDR2 ANQGSEA come from the germline V gene. V lost 1 base and J lost 0, with 6 bases in between. Based on the CDR3 plus reference TRBV29-1 and TRBJ1-2, the full variable domain is SAVISQKPSRDICQRGTSLTIQCQVDSQVTMMFWYRQQPGQSLTLIATANQGSEATYESGFVIDKFPISRPNLTFSTLTVSNMSPEDSSIYLCSVEGWANYGYTFGSGTRLTVV.

The J gene is TRBJ2-2, the V gene TRBV14; D may be TRBD2 (5 bases). This CDR3 is built from 12 residues. The V end lost 3 bases, the J end lost 10 bases, and 9 bases lay between the germline ends. Germline values: CDR1 SGHDN, CDR2 FVKESK. Written as DNA, the CDR3 is TGTGCCAGCAGCCATAGCGCCACGGAGCTGTTTTTT. Protein product: CASSHSATELFF.

This chain joins TRBV10-3 and TRBJ1-1; 10 bases agree with TRBD1. The CDR3 runs 13 residues. In germline, CDR1 is ENHRY, CDR2 SYGVKD. J gave up 7 bases and V 3 bases, and 2 bases lay outside the gene matches. CDR3 DNA sequence: TGTGCCATCAGTGAAGGACAGGGGGATGAAGCTTTCTTT. It yields the protein CAISEGQGDEAFF.

This chain joins TRBV5-4 and TRBJ2-5, with D unresolved. The V end was cut by 1 base, the J end by 1 base, with 8 bases between. Germline V gene lookup returns CDR1 SGHNT and CDR2 YYREEE (reference sequence). The CDR3 has 14 residues. The CDR3 sequence is CASSLHQTQETQYF. The CDR3 region has the DNA TGTGCCAGCAGCTTGCATCAGACCCAAGAGACCCAGTACTTC.

This clone has just a few counts. The V call is TRBV7-2, the J call TRBJ2-1; the D is unclear. The CDR3 spans 14 residues. Between the trimmed V and J ends, which lost 1 base and 4 bases, there was a span of 8 bases. Per the germline V gene, CDR1 is SGHTA and CDR2 is FQGNSA. CDR3 amino acids: CASSLEVNYNEQFF. CDR3 coding DNA: TGTGCCAGCAGCTTAGAGGTCAATTACAATGAGCAGTTCTTC.

The chain couples TRBV11-1 to TRBJ1-2; TRBD1 agrees at 11 bases. Trimming at V came to 5 bases and at J to 3 bases, leaving 11 bases not matched to a gene. The CDR3 is 17 residues long. The germline CDR1 and CDR2 sequences are SGHAT and FQDESV (reference sequence). CDR3 DNA: TGTGCCAGCAGCCCCCGGACAGGGGGCGGTTTGGACTATGGCTACACCTTC. Translated: CASSPRTGGGLDYGYTF.

V gene TRBV9 combines with J gene TRBJ1-5; D not certain. CDR1 is SGDLS and CDR2 is YYNGEE in the germline V gene. CDR3 size: 15 residues. V shed 2 bases and J shed 0 bases, with 9 bases lying between them. CDR3 region: CASSVSGGSNQPQHF. The CDR3 DNA follows: TGTGCCAGCAGCGTTTCCGGTGGTAGCAATCAGCCCCAGCATTTT.

This clone has a handful of counts. This chain connects TRBV2 to TRBJ1-2, with 8 positions matching TRBD1. The CDR3 runs 15 residues. CDR1 SNHLY and CDR2 FYNNEI come from the germline V gene. V was pared by 6 bases and J by 2 bases, with 8 bases of the junction left unmatched. CDR3 residues: CASRTTGQGNYGYTF. The CDR3, as DNA: TGTGCCAGCAGAACGACAGGACAGGGAAACTATGGCTACACCTTC.

The V call is TRBV7-6, the J call TRBJ1-2; D not resolved. The CDR3 sequence is 13 residues long. V dropped 5 bases and J dropped 8 bases, with 15 bases sitting between them. The germline V gene encodes CDR1 SGHVS and CDR2 FNYEAQ. The CDR3 protein is CASSPPAPGGYTF. The CDR3, as DNA: TGTGCCAGCAGCCCTCCGGCTCCCGGGGGCTACACCTTC.

There are a few counts of this clone. The rearrangement links TRBV7-9 to TRBJ1-1; D call uncertain. Germline V gene lookup returns CDR1 SEHNR and CDR2 FQNEAQ (reference sequence). The ends were cut back, 3 bases at V and 9 bases at J, with 11 bases in the middle. The CDR3 is 12 residues long. Here the CDR3 DNA reads TGTGCCAGCAGCTTGTGGTTAGCGCAAGCTTTCTTT. It translates to CASSLWLAQAFF.

V is TRBV5-8 and J is TRBJ2-2; 8 positions match TRBD1. V lost 1 base, J lost 6 bases, and 5 bases stayed unmatched. This CDR3 comprises 15 residues. Germline V gives CDR1 SGHTS, CDR2 YDEGEE. The CDR3 spells CASSLYRGLAGELFF. CDR3 DNA sequence: TGTGCCAGCAGCTTGTACAGGGGGTTGGCCGGGGAGCTGTTTTTT. Using reference TRBV5-8 and TRBJ2-2 for the parts outside the CDR3, the full variable domain is EAGVTQSPTHLIKTRGQQATLRCSPISGHTSVYWYQQALGLGLQFLLWYDEGEERNRGNFPPRFSGRQFPNYSSELNVNALELEDSALYLCASSLYRGLAGELFFGEGSRLTVL.

The rearrangement joins TRBV9 to TRBJ2-5; 10 bases fit TRBD1. The CDR3 consists of 14 residues. V trimming: 4 bases; J trimming: 3 bases; junction bases outside the gene matches: 3. Germline CDR1 reads SGDLS; CDR2 reads YYNGEE. Written as DNA, the CDR3 is TGTGCCAGCAGCCGGACAGGGGGAAAAGAGACCCAGTACTTC. Translated, it gives CASSRTGGKETQYF.

This clone was seen a few times. This chain joins TRBV7-9 and TRBJ2-1, with 9 bases lining up with TRBD2. V was pared by 8 bases and J by 4 bases, with 6 bases of the junction left unmatched. The CDR3 is 14 amino acids. Germline V gene data show CDR1 as SEHNR and CDR2 as FQNEAQ (reference sequence). DNA for the CDR3: TGTGCCAGCGCATGGCTAGCGGGGTACAATGAGCAGTTCTTC. Its translation is CASAWLAGYNEQFF.

This clone was observed a handful of times. The CDR3 coding sequence is TGCGCCAGCAGCGGCCGCCTGGACAGAAACACTGAAGCTTTCTTT. Translated: CASSGRLDRNTEAFF. The V and J genes are TRBV4-3 and TRBJ1-1; D may be TRBD1 (6 bases). Germline CDR1 LGHNA, CDR2 YSLEER. CDR3 length: 15 residues. Trimming took 5 bases from V and 2 from J, leaving 15 bases between them.

This clone appeared a few times. The chain has TRBV5-6 and TRBJ2-1; the D gene is possibly TRBD1 (5 bases). Germline-derived CDR1 and CDR2 are SGHDT and YYEEEE. The CDR3 length is 15 residues. V was pared by 0 bases and J by 3 bases, with 10 bases between. The DNA for the CDR3 is TGTGCCAGCAGCTTGGAGGTCAGGGACTACAATGAGCAGTTCTTC. Translated, it gives CASSLEVRDYNEQFF.

The chain has TRBV4-1 and TRBJ2-1; 7 bases line up with TRBD1. From germline, CDR1 is MGHRA and CDR2 YSYEKL. Germline trimming cut 1 base from V and 15 bases from J; bases unmatched to any gene: 15. The CDR3 contains 15 residues. Here the CDR3 DNA reads TGCGCCAGCAGCCAAGGTGATAAACCGGGACAGCCTTGGTTCTTC. Its protein product is CASSQGDKPGQPWFF.

The chain is built from TRBV6-5 and TRBJ1-2, with 9 bases fitting TRBD1. This CDR3 comprises 14 residues. The germline gives CDR1 MNHEY, CDR2 SVGAGI. V dropped 6 bases and J dropped 7; count of bases not matched to a gene: 9. In nucleotides, the CDR3 is TGTGCCAGCAGCCGCCCGGGACAGGGAGGTGGCTACACCTTC. It translates to CASSRPGQGGGYTF.